The entry that follows covers one T cell receptor beta chain sequence. These data originate in a study of T cell changes during pregnancy in multiple sclerosis. After removal of 3 bases from V and 11 bases from J, the junction contained 9 bases not matched to a gene. Germline assignment: CDR1 SGHTA and CDR2 FQGNSA. The CDR3 has 15 residues. Measured with immunoSEQ multiplex PCR; TCRdb has only the in-frame clones, and not every one. The sample holds fewer than 85,000 clones, 93% seen once. The clonotype was recovered from a female donor with multiple sclerosis, enrolled in a pregnancy study. This rearrangement joins TRBV7-2 to TRBJ2-7, with 14 bases that match TRBD2. The source material was peripheral blood, sampled in the second trimester of pregnancy. CDR3 coding DNA: TGTGCCAGCAGCTTGTTCGGACTAGCGGGAGGTCCCGAGTACTTC. Translated, it gives CASSLFGLAGGPEYF.